The rows below give T cell receptor beta chains drawn from one sample of a study of blood T cell repertoires in COVID-19. Assay: immunoSEQ multiplex PCR; the TCRdb copy retains only in-frame clones and omits some. This sample has about 270,000 clones, with 81% found just once. The source material was peripheral blood. The origin of the receptors is a woman aged 60-75 years with active or convalescent COVID-19. Both conserved end residues are part of each CDR3. D genes are given only for firm matches. Size tells how often a clone was seen (once, few, many) or the class of an expanded clone, and some rows leave it out.

j_gene | v_gene | abundance | d_gene | CDR3aa | CDR3nt
TRBJ2-3 | TRBV9 | . | . | CASSVGVRGGASTDTQYF | TGTGCCAGCAGCGTAGGGGTCCGAGGGGGGGCCAGCACAGATACGCAGTATTTT
TRBJ1-2 | TRBV20-1 | once | . | CSASGDYGYTF | TGCAGTGCGTCCGGGGACTATGGCTACACCTTC
TRBJ2-5 | TRBV2 | . | TRBD2 | CASSEFLEAGEETQYF | TGTGCCAGCAGTGAATTTCTCGAGGCGGGGGAAGAGACCCAGTACTTC
TRBJ1-1 | TRBV6-4 | once | . | CASSVAENTEAFF | TGTGCCAGCAGTGTGGCAGAGAACACTGAAGCTTTCTTT
TRBJ2-6 | TRBV6-2/TRBV6-3 | . | TRBD1 | CASSYGTGSGAGANVLTF | TGTGCCAGCAGTTACGGGACAGGATCGGGAGCTGGGGCCAACGTCCTGACTTTC
TRBJ1-1 | TRBV10-1 | . | TRBD1 | CASSESGTGTWVAEAFF | TGCGCCAGCAGTGAGAGCGGGACAGGGACCTGGGTTGCTGAAGCTTTCTTT
TRBJ1-3 | TRBV4-2 | . | . | CASSQDPARDTIYF | TGTGCCAGCAGCCAAGATCCCGCGAGGGACACCATATATTTT
TRBJ2-1 | TRBV4-1 | . | TRBD1 | CASSQVDREIYNEQFF | TGCGCCAGCAGCCAAGTCGACAGGGAGATATACAATGAGCAGTTCTTC
TRBJ1-3 | TRBV6-1 | few | . | CASSEEVTGGNTIYF | TGTGCCAGCAGTGAAGAAGTAACAGGGGGAAACACCATATATTTT
TRBJ2-6 | TRBV9 | once | . | CASSVTIAGSGANVLTF | TGTGCCAGCAGCGTTACTATCGCGGGGTCTGGGGCCAACGTCCTGACTTTC
TRBJ2-3 | TRBV24-1 | . | . | CATRARGADTQYF | TGTGCCACCAGGGCCCGGGGAGCAGATACGCAGTATTTT
TRBJ1-2 | TRBV6-5 | . | . | CASSYAGADNYGYTF | TGTGCCAGCAGTTACGCAGGGGCCGATAACTATGGCTACACCTTC
TRBJ2-3 | TRBV11-2 | . | TRBD1 | CASIQGQGRVSTDTQYF | TGTGCCAGCATACAGGGACAGGGTCGGGTTAGCACAGATACGCAGTATTTT
TRBJ1-2 | TRBV6-5 | . | TRBD1 | CASIRDRGDFNYTF | TGTGCCAGCATAAGGGACAGGGGAGACTTTAACTACACCTTC
TRBJ2-7 | TRBV2 | . | . | CASRTGYSSYEQYF | TGTGCCAGCAGGACAGGATACAGCTCCTACGAGCAGTACTTC
TRBJ1-5 | TRBV7-3 | . | TRBD1 | CASSFDREQPQHF | TGTGCCAGCAGCTTCGACAGGGAACAGCCCCAGCATTTT